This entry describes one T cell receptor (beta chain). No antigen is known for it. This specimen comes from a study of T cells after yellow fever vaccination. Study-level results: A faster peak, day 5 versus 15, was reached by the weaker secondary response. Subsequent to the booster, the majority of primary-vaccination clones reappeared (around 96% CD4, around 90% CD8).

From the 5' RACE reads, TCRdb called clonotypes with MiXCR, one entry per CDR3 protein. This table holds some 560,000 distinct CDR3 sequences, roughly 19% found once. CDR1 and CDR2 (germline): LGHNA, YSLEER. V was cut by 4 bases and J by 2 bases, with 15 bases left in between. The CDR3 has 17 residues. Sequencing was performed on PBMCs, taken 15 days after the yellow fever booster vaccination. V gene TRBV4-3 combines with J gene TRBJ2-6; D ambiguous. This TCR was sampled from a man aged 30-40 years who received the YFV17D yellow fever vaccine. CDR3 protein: CASSPLSAGTGANVLTF. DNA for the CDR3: TGCGCCAGCAGCCCATTGTCGGCAGGAACTGGGGCCAACGTCCTGACTTTC.